This TCR beta chain was found in a study of T-cell memory formation after mild COVID-19. The overall study: Across donors, TCR clusters were largely donor specific.

General observations from the study: CD4+ clones that contracted lay mainly in CM and EM; CD8+ ones lay in EMRA. The appearance of some responding clones in pre-infection memory suggested that cross-reactive memory joined.

The CDR3 spans 16 residues. The germline V gene has CDR1 MNHEY and CDR2 SVGEGT. The J segment lost 6 bases and the V segment lost 2 bases, leaving 10 bases of the junction unmatched. A word on this clonotype: Its specificity is not known.

One entry per CDR3 protein, called by TCRdb with MiXCR from the 5' RACE reads. The profile shows about 470,000 distinct CDR3 sequences, around 27% of them singletons. The source material was PBMCs or a T cell subset sorted from them (not recorded which). V is TRBV6-2 or TRBV6-3 and J is TRBJ2-1; 7 positions agree with TRBD2. The sequence was obtained from an adult woman who had mild COVID-19 (a few samples of this study predate the infection). Cell type and time point are not known. CDR3 region: CASSYGSGVTLNEQFF. CDR3 nucleotide sequence: TGTGCCAGCAGTTACGGCAGCGGGGTTACTCTCAATGAGCAGTTCTTC.